This T cell receptor beta chain was found in a study of blood T cell repertoires in COVID-19. Sequenced by immunoSEQ multiplex PCR; TCRdb stores in-frame clones only, minus some. Found here are around 380,000 clones, about 89% of them singletons; the top ten hold 1.3%. The length of the CDR3 is 18 residues. J lost 1 base, V lost 4 bases, and 15 bases had no gene match. Germline lookup yields CDR1 PRHDT and CDR2 FYEKMQ (reference sequence). Membership in each cohort depended on participant-reported clinical history. Sequenced: PBMCs or T cells enriched from blood (not recorded which). This clonotype was obtained from a man aged 25 to 40 who had recovered from COVID-19. The genes are TRBV13 and TRBJ2-5; 7 bases align to TRBD2. This CDR3 is CASSYFKGTIVGQETQYF. CDR3 sequence (DNA): TGTGCCAGCAGCTACTTCAAGGGGACTATAGTGGGCCAAGAGACCCAGTACTTC. The full variable domain, completed using reference TRBV13 and TRBJ2-5, is AAGVIQSPRHLIKEKRETATLKCYPIPRHDTVYWYQQGPGQDPQFLISFYEKMQSDKGSIPDRFSAQQFSDYHSELNMSSLELGDSALYFCASSYFKGTIVGQETQYFGPGTRLLVL.